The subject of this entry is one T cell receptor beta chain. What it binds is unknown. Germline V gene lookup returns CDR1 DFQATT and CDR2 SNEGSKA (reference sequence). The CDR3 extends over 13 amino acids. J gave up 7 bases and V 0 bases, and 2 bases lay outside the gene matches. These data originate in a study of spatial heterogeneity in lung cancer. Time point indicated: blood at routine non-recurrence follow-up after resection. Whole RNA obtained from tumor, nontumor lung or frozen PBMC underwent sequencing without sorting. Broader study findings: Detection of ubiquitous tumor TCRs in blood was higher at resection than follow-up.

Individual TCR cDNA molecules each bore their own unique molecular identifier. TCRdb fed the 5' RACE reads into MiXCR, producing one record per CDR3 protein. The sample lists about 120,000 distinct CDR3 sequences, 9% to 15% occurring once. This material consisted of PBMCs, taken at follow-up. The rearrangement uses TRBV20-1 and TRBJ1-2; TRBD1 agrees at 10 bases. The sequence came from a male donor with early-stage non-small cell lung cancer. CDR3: CSAREGTGAGYTF. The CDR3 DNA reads TGCAGTGCTAGAGAGGGGACAGGGGCTGGCTACACCTTC.